Detailed here is one T cell receptor beta chain. The read ends 3 residues before the CDR3 terminus; that terminus is restored from the germline J gene. TCRdb's table, derived via immunoSEQ multiplex PCR, lists solely in-frame clones and lacks some. The sample holds about 22,000 clones. These data belong to a study of T cells in women clearing cervical HPV infection. Germline CDR1 is MNHEY and CDR2 is SVGEGT. Trimming cost V 8 bases and J 6 bases; bases outside gene matches: 7. The length of the CDR3 is 12 residues. The TCR sequence derives from a woman between 18 and 70 years old with a cervical HPV16 infection that either progressed to CIN3+ or cleared (not recorded which). Sequencing was done on a sample of blood buffy coat. The V and J genes are TRBV6-2 or TRBV6-3 and TRBJ2-7, with 7 bases identical to TRBD2. CDR3 sequence: CASAPPGGEQYF. Incomplete CDR3 DNA: TGTGCCAGCGCCCCCCCGGGGGGCGAG.